The source of this T cell receptor beta chain is a study of human T cells and chemical hapten exposure (dated by TCRdb to the early 2020s). Study-wide context: For sensitization, 2% DPC in acetone was applied to a 2 cm by 2 cm area of upper inner arm skin. Weekly therapeutic DPC doses were additionally applied to the scalp of patients throughout the roughly 25-week study period. Patch testing was done on the upper back using Finn chambers containing 0.01% DPC, and results were scored after 6 days according to International Contact Dermatitis Research Group standards. The mostly female patient cohort included alopecia areata with under or over 50% scalp involvement, alopecia totalis and alopecia universalis. Libraries were pooled for sequencing, and variation in per-sample TCR yields was attributed mainly to small differences in library volumes within the pool. Peripheral blood TCR repertoire changes were tracked in vivo in alopecia patients during primary and secondary sensitization to the hapten diphenylcyclopropenone (DPC). Patient blood was sampled pre-sensitization (week 0) and at 2, 6 and about 24 weeks after DPC sensitization. Twenty-nine alopecia patients provided blood for TCR sequencing at one to four time points (pre-sensitization, 2, 6 and 24 weeks). Overall study results and their limits: After repeated subsampling, the strength of the expansion versus patch-test correlation and the threshold at which it became significant changed. DPC sensitization did not change the number of TCRs with a frequency above 1 in 1000, and there was no evidence of changes in global repertoire structure. Expanded TCRs formed significantly more large CDR3 similarity clusters than pre-sensitization or healthy control sets, consistent with antigen-driven responses. A positive correlation was found between the number of PT1 expanded TCRs and patch test score, with significance reached at thresholds 8, 16 and 32 but not 4. All patients had alopecia, a presumed autoimmune disease, so their immune response might differ from that of healthy individuals.

The germline V gene provides CDR1 SGHVS and CDR2 FNYEAQ. The CDR3, cysteine through phenylalanine, is 13 amino acids long. The read is trimmed to its CDR3 DNA, 39 bases read in frame from base 1. V lost 2 bases and J lost 2 bases; the stretch between them is 7 bases long. Explained via the paper, the time point label denotes: patch test 3, about 24 weeks after DPC sensitization. The sample's treatment or condition, from its label and the paper: therapeutic diphenylcyclopropenone sensitization with weekly scalp DPC. At each patch-test visit, blood was drawn before the patch test was applied. Eligible patients were aged 18 to 70, diagnosed with alopecia, deemed suitable for DPC therapy, and excluded if pregnant. Total RNA was extracted from unfractionated whole blood collected in Tempus Blood RNA tubes. This clonotype was recorded many times. What this receptor recognizes is not known. The record has no base qualities; no much larger clone is one base away.

The protocol used for the library was RACE. TCRdb shows the sequencer as NextSeq 500. During library preparation, unique molecular identifiers were attached to individual cDNA molecules so that TCRs could be counted in a quantitative, reproducible way. Both TCR alpha and TCR beta chains were sequenced from each blood RNA sample. Regarding the original processing steps: The median number of TCRs per sample was some 100,000, ranging from about 23,224 to 750,000. The Decombinator software suite was used to annotate V, J and CDR3 in the TCR reads. To make PS versus PT1 abundance plots, every sample was subsampled to the same number of TCRs (28,000). Expanded TCRs were defined as absent before sensitization and observed at least eight times at the 2-week time point. TCRdb trimmed the raw reads at Q25, called clones with MiXCR and kept productive beta chains. Under each unique CDR3 protein, matching rows form one entry showing the most common genes and DNA. Clone size and V and J calls follow TCRdb, not the original study. The sample table records about 190,000 distinct CDR3 sequences; about 25% of these occur just once. The biggest ten clones account for approximately 2.3% of the sample.

Source: whole blood, taken in connection with sensitization to the hapten diphenylcyclopropenone (DPC). The V and J segments used are TRBV7-6 and TRBJ2-7; no D gene call is confident. The source of this sequence is a woman between 40 and 55 years old with alopecia areata. Some clones in this sample may be carry-over from other donors' samples. In nucleotides, the sequence is TGTGCCAGCAGCTTATACAGAGCCTACGAGCAGTACTTC. This translates into CASSLYRAYEQYF.